The 27 T cell receptor beta chains below all came from one sample that was sequenced in a study of blood T cell repertoires in COVID-19. Sequencing was performed with immunoSEQ multiplex PCR; in TCRdb, only in-frame clones are kept and a portion is missing. The sample yields under 300,000 clones, roughly 88% seen once. The sample was peripheral blood. The receptors were sampled from a woman aged 70 to 79 with acute or convalescent COVID-19.

This clone was counted a single time. This chain connects TRBV10-2 to TRBJ2-1, with TRBD1 matching over 8 bases. Germline V gene lookup returns CDR1 WSHSY and CDR2 SAAADI. The CDR3 runs to 15 residues. Trimming took 6 bases from V and 2 from J; bases not matched to a gene: 6. CDR3 sequence: CASRRGQATYNEQFF. DNA for the CDR3: TGCGCCAGCAGGCGGGGACAGGCCACCTACAATGAGCAGTTCTTC.

The chain combines TRBV6-5 with TRBJ2-5, with 10 bases matching TRBD1. In germline, CDR1 is MNHEY, CDR2 SVGAGI. The CDR3 runs to 15 residues. With V trimmed by 7 bases and J by 5 bases, 10 bases remained unmatched. The CDR3 DNA reads TGTGCCAGCATGGGGGACAGGGGCTTCGGGGAGACCCAGTACTTC. It translates to CASMGDRGFGETQYF.

The chain recombines TRBV18 with TRBJ2-7; 7 positions agree with TRBD2. Germline CDR1 KGHSH, CDR2 LQKENI. The junction had 6 bases not matched to a gene; V was cut back by 3 bases and J by 7 bases. CDR3 length: 13 residues. The CDR3 is CASSPTHGREQYF. The CDR3 DNA follows: TGTGCCAGCTCACCGACCCACGGGAGGGAGCAGTACTTC. The whole variable domain, filled in from reference TRBV18 and TRBJ2-7, reads NAGVMQNPRHLVRRRGQEARLRCSPMKGHSHVYWYRQLPEEGLKFMVYLQKENIIDESGMPKERFSAEFPKEGPSILRIQQVVRGDSAAYFCASSPTHGREQYFGPGTRLTVT.

The V and J genes are TRBV6-1 and TRBJ1-2; perhaps TRBD1 as D (5 bases). Trimming shortened V by 0 bases and J by 5 bases, and 16 bases separated the two germline ends. Germline V lookup: CDR1 MNHNS, CDR2 SASEGT. This CDR3 is built from 16 residues. The CDR3 DNA reads as TGTGCCAGCAGTGAAGCGGGGGGGGTCCTTAGGTATGGCTACACCTTC. Translating it yields CASSEAGGVLRYGYTF.

The V and J genes are TRBV2 and TRBJ1-6; maybe TRBD1 (6 bases). CDR3 length: 15 amino acids. Germline loops: CDR1 SNHLY, CDR2 FYNNEI. Trimming took off 8 bases at V and 9 bases at J, with 20 bases between the two ends. The CDR3 nucleotides are TGTGCCAGCGCGGTGGCGCCGCAAGGGGGTTCACCCCTCCACTTT. Translation gives CASAVAPQGGSPLHF.

Written as DNA, the CDR3 is TGTGCCAGGTCTAGGAAACAGGCCCTGAACACTGAAGCTTTCTTT. Translated: CARSRKQALNTEAFF. The chain uses TRBV2 and TRBJ1-1; possible D gene TRBD1, 5 bases. Per the germline V gene, CDR1 is SNHLY and CDR2 is FYNNEI. The CDR3 length is 15 residues. V lost 9 bases and J lost 0, with 17 bases in between.

This clone has a single count. The sample carries other DNA sequences with the same CDR3. This rearrangement joins TRBV5-1 to TRBJ1-2, with D uncertain. Germline lookup yields CDR1 SGHRS and CDR2 YFSETQ. The CDR3 covers 13 residues. The V gene lost 4 bases and the J gene lost 0 bases, with 7 bases spanning the gap. DNA of the CDR3: TGCGCCAGCAGCACGGGGACTAACTATGGCTACACCTTC. Its protein is CASSTGTNYGYTF. Supplemented by reference TRBV5-1 and TRBJ1-2, the full variable domain reads KAGVTQTPRYLIKTRGQQVTLSCSPISGHRSVSWYQQTPGQGLQFLFEYFSETQRNKGNFPGRFSGRQFSNSRSEMNVSTLELGDSALYLCASSTGTNYGYTFGSGTRLTVV.

This rearrangement joins TRBV19 to TRBJ1-1; tentatively, D is TRBD1 (5 bases). This CDR3 has 13 amino acids. The ends were cut back, 0 bases at V and 9 bases at J, with 11 bases in the middle. Germline CDR1 LNHDA, CDR2 SQIVND (reference sequence). The CDR3 here is CASSIDLRGKAFF. For the CDR3, the DNA is TGTGCCAGTAGTATAGATCTGCGGGGGAAAGCTTTCTTT. Looking up the rest from reference TRBV19 and TRBJ1-1 gives the full variable domain: DGGITQSPKYLFRKEGQNVTLSCEQNLNHDAMYWYRQDPGQGLRLIYYSQIVNDFQKGDIAEGYSVSREKKESFPLTVTSAQKNPTAFYLCASSIDLRGKAFFGQGTRLTVV.

The chain links TRBV7-9 to TRBJ1-1; possible D gene TRBD1, 6 bases. Per the germline V gene, CDR1 is SEHNR and CDR2 is FQNEAQ (reference sequence). The ends were cut back, 6 bases at V and 4 bases at J, with 15 bases in the middle. The CDR3 has 14 amino acids. DNA of the CDR3: TGTGCCAGCAGTCAAGGGGCCAGGGGCACTGAAGCTTTCTTT. It translates to CASSQGARGTEAFF. Filled out from reference TRBV7-9 and TRBJ1-1, the complete variable domain reads DTGVSQNPRHKITKRGQNVTFRCDPISEHNRLYWYRQTLGQGPEFLTYFQNEAQLEKSRLLSDRFSAERPKGSFSTLEIQRTEQGDSAMYLCASSQGARGTEAFFGQGTRLTVV.

J is TRBJ2-7 and V is TRBV2; 8 bases line up with TRBD1. Germline trimming cut 6 bases from V and 6 bases from J; bases unmatched to any gene: 10. Germline assignment: CDR1 SNHLY and CDR2 FYNNEI. The length of the CDR3 is 14 residues. CDR3 sequence reads: CASSPDRASREQYF. DNA of the CDR3: TGTGCCAGCAGCCCGGACAGGGCCTCACGCGAGCAGTACTTC.

The chain carries TRBV15 and TRBJ1-2; D may be TRBD1 (6 bases). CDR1 is LNHNV and CDR2 is YYDKDF in the germline V gene (reference sequence). CDR3 length: 14 residues. The ends were cut back, 6 bases at V and 3 bases at J, with 14 bases in the middle. The CDR3 protein is CATRRRGADYGYTF. As DNA, the CDR3 is TGTGCCACCAGGCGGCGGGGGGCGGACTATGGCTACACCTTC.

V gene TRBV3-1 (or the pseudogene TRBV3-2) combines with J gene TRBJ2-3, with D unclear. The CDR3 runs to 15 residues. Trimming stripped 2 bases from V and 4 bases from J, with 13 bases between. Germline lookup yields CDR1 LGHDT and CDR2 YNNKEL (reference sequence). The CDR3: CASSQRGRGADTQYF. The CDR3 bases are TGTGCCAGCAGCCAAAGAGGAAGAGGCGCAGATACGCAGTATTTT.

CDR3 nucleotides: TGTGCCAGTAGTATTTTGCAGGTGGGTGGTCAGCCCCAGCATTTT. Its translation is CASSILQVGGQPQHF. The chain couples TRBV19 to TRBJ1-5; no definite D call. Germline V gene data show CDR1 as LNHDA and CDR2 as SQIVND (reference sequence). The CDR3 consists of 15 residues. Trimming cost V 3 bases and J 6 bases, with 15 bases left between them.

V and J are TRBV5-4 and TRBJ2-2; TRBD1 aligns across 8 bases. V lost 1 base and J lost 9; bases outside the gene matches: 5. The CDR3 loop spans 14 amino acids. Germline-derived CDR1 and CDR2 are SGHNT and YYREEE (reference sequence). CDR3 loop: CASSLTGGRRELFF. The DNA of the CDR3 is TGTGCCAGCAGCTTGACAGGGGGTAGGAGGGAGCTGTTTTTT.

The chain carries TRBV12-3 or TRBV12-4 and TRBJ1-1; 8 bases align to TRBD1. V lost 9 bases to trimming and J lost 4 bases; unmatched junction nucleotides: 4. The CDR3 is 12 residues long. The CDR3 DNA reads TGTGCCAGTACACAGGGGGGCACTGAAGCTTTCTTT. This encodes CASTQGGTEAFF.

The chain recombines TRBV7-6 with TRBJ1-1; a possible D gene is TRBD1 (5 bases). Per germline, CDR1 SGHVS and CDR2 FNYEAQ. V was shortened by 2 bases and J by 8 bases, with 12 bases between the two germline ends. The CDR3 covers 13 residues. DNA of the CDR3: TGTGCCAGCAGCTTACTTGGGGCCAAAGAAGCTTTCTTT. This translates into CASSLLGAKEAFF.

The gene calls are TRBV18 and TRBJ2-3, with D possibly matching TRBD2 (6 bases). CDR3 length: 16 residues. V gave up 3 bases and J gave up 0 bases, with 13 bases separating them. Germline values: CDR1 KGHSH, CDR2 LQKENI. Written as DNA, the CDR3 is TGTGCCAGCTCACCGGGGGGATCCGCTAGCACAGATACGCAGTATTTT. It yields the protein CASSPGGSASTDTQYF.

The gene calls are TRBV7-3 and TRBJ2-1; 8 bases map to TRBD2. The CDR3 has 16 residues. The J segment lost 5 bases and the V segment lost 5 bases, leaving 11 bases of the junction unmatched. Per the germline V gene, CDR1 is SGHTA and CDR2 is FQGTGA. CDR3 nucleotides: TGTGCCAGCAGCCTTAGCTCGCGGGGGGTACACAATGAGCAGTTCTTC. This codes for CASSLSSRGVHNEQFF.

V is TRBV12-5 and J is TRBJ2-7; D might be TRBD1 (5 bases). The CDR3 spans 15 residues. Trimming left V 0 bases short and J 4 bases short, with 13 bases between. Germline lookup yields CDR1 LGHNT and CDR2 FRNRAP. The CDR3 loop is CASGLVLGQGYEQYF. CDR3 bases: TGTGCTAGTGGTTTGGTACTCGGGCAGGGTTACGAGCAGTACTTC.

The chain employs TRBV19 and TRBJ1-2; D uncertain. The CDR3 totals 13 residues. Germline lookup yields CDR1 LNHDA and CDR2 SQIVND (reference sequence). The V end lost 2 bases, the J end lost 7 bases, and 11 bases lay between the germline ends. Here the CDR3 DNA reads TGTGCCAGTAGTATACCGTCGACAAGTGGCTACACCTTC. This translates into CASSIPSTSGYTF.

V and J are TRBV5-4 and TRBJ1-1; D is possibly TRBD1 (5 bases). The germline gives CDR1 SGHNT, CDR2 YYREEE (reference sequence). V dropped 0 bases and J dropped 2 bases, with 14 bases sitting between them. This CDR3 has 16 residues. The CDR3 DNA sequence: TGTGCCAGCAGCTTGGGAGCTGGGGCAATAAACACTGAAGCTTTCTTT. Its translation: CASSLGAGAINTEAFF.

The chain links TRBV5-4 to TRBJ1-1; 9 nucleotides match TRBD1. The V gene's germline CDR1 is SGHNT and CDR2 YYREEE (reference sequence). The CDR3 spans 15 residues. Trimming at V came to 0 bases and at J to 3 bases, leaving 3 bases not matched to a gene. DNA for the CDR3: TGTGCCAGCAGCTTGGGGGGGACAGGGCACACTGAAGCTTTCTTT. This encodes CASSLGGTGHTEAFF.

In DNA, the CDR3 is TGTGCCAGCACGATACGCAGGGACAGGGGAAATGGCTACACCTTC. Protein product: CASTIRRDRGNGYTF. The V call is TRBV2, the J call TRBJ1-2; 10 bases map to TRBD1. V gave up 7 bases and J gave up 6 bases; unmatched junction bases: 11. In germline, CDR1 is SNHLY, CDR2 FYNNEI. This CDR3 spans 15 amino acids.

The chain employs TRBV7-2 and TRBJ1-5, with D hard to call. The germline V gene has CDR1 SGHTA and CDR2 FQGNSA. V lost 4 bases and J 1 base, leaving 8 bases between the germline ends. This CDR3 contains 14 residues. The CDR3 sequence: CASSSFLSNQPQHF. CDR3 bases: TGTGCCAGCAGCTCCTTTCTGAGCAATCAGCCCCAGCATTTT.

This clone was found a few times. The same CDR3 is also encoded by other DNA sequences in this sample. The chain joins TRBV10-3 to TRBJ1-5, with a weak D call TRBD1 (5 bases). The CDR3 loop spans 12 amino acids. V lost 4 bases and J lost 5, with 6 bases in between. Germline V gene lookup returns CDR1 ENHRY and CDR2 SYGVKD. CDR3 region: CAISAGDQPQHF. Written as DNA, the CDR3 is TGTGCCATCAGTGCGGGGGATCAGCCCCAGCATTTT.

This clone was seen a single time. The chain joins TRBV9 to TRBJ2-5; tentative D call: TRBD2 (6 bases). In germline, CDR1 is SGDLS, CDR2 YYNGEE. The CDR3 has 13 amino acids. The germline V and J ends were trimmed by 2 bases and 9 bases, with 14 bases remaining between them. The CDR3 region is CASSVQEGWAQYF. The CDR3 bases are TGTGCCAGCAGCGTCCAGGAGGGCTGGGCCCAGTACTTC.

The V gene is TRBV4-2, the J gene TRBJ2-1; TRBD1 agrees at 7 bases. The V and J ends lost 4 bases and 8 bases, in that order; junction bases with no gene match: 11. From germline, CDR1 is LGHNA and CDR2 YNFKEQ. The CDR3 spans 15 residues. CDR3: CASSPATGHEDEQFF. The CDR3 DNA follows: TGTGCCAGCAGCCCCGCGACAGGGCATGAGGATGAGCAGTTCTTC.